The source of this T cell receptor (beta chain) is a study of T-cell reconstitution after alpha-beta-depleted transplantation in children. The authors prepared the TCRbeta library with unique molecular identifiers. TCRdb re-called the PCR reads with MiXCR, one entry per CDR3 protein. The data contain around 100,000 distinct CDR3 sequences, 4.5% to 7.5% of them seen just once; the ten biggest clones take up around 5.6%. This clonotype turned up a few times. Antigen unknown. Germline V lookup: CDR1 LNHDA, CDR2 SQIVND (reference sequence). This CDR3 region has 14 residues. V lost 5 bases and J lost 5, with 15 bases in between. Broader study findings: Two months or so post-transplant, alpha-beta T cells reportedly derived from several hundred expanded graft clones. T-cell counts and diversity were attributed mostly to newly produced T cells one year after transplant.

The genes are TRBV19 and TRBJ2-5, with D perhaps matching TRBD1 (6 bases). Sequences were derived from PBMCs, mostly from graft donor cells, sampled 60 days after TCRalphabeta/CD19-depleted stem cell transplant. The sequence was collected from a female patient between 2 and 15 years old who had a stem cell transplant for Fanconi anemia, so the T cells may come from the graft donor. CDR3: CASSVQGLGETQYF. As DNA, the CDR3 is TGTGCCAGTAGTGTACAGGGTCTGGGGGAGACCCAGTACTTC.